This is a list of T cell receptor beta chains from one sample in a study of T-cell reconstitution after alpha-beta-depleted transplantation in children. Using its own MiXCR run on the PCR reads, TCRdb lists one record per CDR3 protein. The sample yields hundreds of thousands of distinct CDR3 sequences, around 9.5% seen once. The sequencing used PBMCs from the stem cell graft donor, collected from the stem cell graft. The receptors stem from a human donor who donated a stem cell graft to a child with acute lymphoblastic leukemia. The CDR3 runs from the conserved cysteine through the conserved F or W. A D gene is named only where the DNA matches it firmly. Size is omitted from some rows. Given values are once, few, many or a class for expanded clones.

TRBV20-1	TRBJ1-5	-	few	TGCAGTGCTAGACTCGCTTCCCCTAGCAATCAGCCCCAGCATTTT	CSARLASPSNQPQHF
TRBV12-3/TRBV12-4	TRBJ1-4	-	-	TGTGCCAGCAGTTCAACCACAGGGTACGCTAATGAAAAACTGTTTTTT	CASSSTTGYANEKLFF
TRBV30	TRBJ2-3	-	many	TGTGCCTGGGCTAGCACAGATACGCAGTATTTT	CAWASTDTQYF
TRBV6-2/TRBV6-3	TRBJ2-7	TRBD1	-	TGTGCCAGCACCGACTTCGGACAGGGGGATAACTACGAGCAGTACTTC	CASTDFGQGDNYEQYF
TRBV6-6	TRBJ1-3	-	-	TGTGCCAGCAGCCGGGGGCAAAGAGACACCATATATTTT	CASSRGQRDTIYF
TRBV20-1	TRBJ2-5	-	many	TGCAGTGCCCGTTTGCGCCAAGAGACCCAGTACTTC	CSARLRQETQYF
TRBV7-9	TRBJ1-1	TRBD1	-	TGTGCCAGCATCCTGACCGGGACAGCGAACACTGAAGCTTTCTTT	CASILTGTANTEAFF
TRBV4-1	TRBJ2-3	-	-	TGCGCCAGCAGCCAAGTTCTGGCAAACCCGATGGGTACGCAGTATTTT	CASSQVLANPMGTQYF
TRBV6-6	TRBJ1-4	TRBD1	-	TGTGCCAGCAGGGGACAGACTAATGAAAAACTGTTTTTT	CASRGQTNEKLFF
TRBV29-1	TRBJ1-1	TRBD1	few	TGCAGCGCTAAATTAGGGACAGGGGGCCAAATTGAAGCTTTCTTT	CSAKLGTGGQIEAFF
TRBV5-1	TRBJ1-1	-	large	TGCGCCAGCAGCGCTACCGACACTGAAGCTTTCTTT	CASSATDTEAFF
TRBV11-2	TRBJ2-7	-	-	TGTGCCAGCAGCCTCGGAGGGAAACTCTACGAGCAGTACTTC	CASSLGGKLYEQYF
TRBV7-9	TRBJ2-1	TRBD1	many	TGTGCCAGCAGCCTCATAGAGGACAGGGGCTACAATGAGCAGTTCTTC	CASSLIEDRGYNEQFF
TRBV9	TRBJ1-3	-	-	TGTGCCAGCAGCGAAGACACGGTTGTCTCTGGAAACACCATATATTTT	CASSEDTVVSGNTIYF
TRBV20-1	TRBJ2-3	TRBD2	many	TGCAGTGCTCCCTGGCGGGGGGGCACAGATACGCAGTATTTT	CSAPWRGGTDTQYF
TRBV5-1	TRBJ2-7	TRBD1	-	TGCGCCAGCAGCTTGGAGGGGGCTCTAAACGAGCAGTACTTC	CASSLEGALNEQYF
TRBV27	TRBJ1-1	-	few	TGTGCCAGCAGTTTAATAGGCCAGGGCGAAGCTTTCTTT	CASSLIGQGEAFF
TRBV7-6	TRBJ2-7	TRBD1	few	TGTGCCAGCAGCTTAGGGGACAGGATCAGCCCCTCCTACGAGCAGTACTTC	CASSLGDRISPSYEQYF
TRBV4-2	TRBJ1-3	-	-	TGTGCCAGCAGCCACAAGGGACCGCAGGAGTTT	CASSHKGPQEF
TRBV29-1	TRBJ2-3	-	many	TGCAGCGTTGATCAGGGGAGTGTGGCAGATACGCAGTATTTT	CSVDQGSVADTQYF
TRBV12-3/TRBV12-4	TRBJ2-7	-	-	TGTGCCAGCAGTCGCAGAGCCGGGACAATCGAGCAGTACTTC	CASSRRAGTIEQYF
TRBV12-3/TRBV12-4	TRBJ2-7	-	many	TGTGCCAGCAGAAACCCAGACAGACACTACGAGCAGTACTTC	CASRNPDRHYEQYF
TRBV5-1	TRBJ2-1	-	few	TGCGCCAGCAGGGGTACCACGTATAATGAGCAGTTCTTC	CASRGTTYNEQFF
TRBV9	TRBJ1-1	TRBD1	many	TGTGCCAGCAGCGTCCAGACAGGGGGTCCCATGAACACTGAAGCTTTCTTT	CASSVQTGGPMNTEAFF
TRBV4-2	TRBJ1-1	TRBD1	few	TGTGCCAGCAGCCGGCGGACAGGGGGCGCTGAATCGAACACTGAAGCTTTCTTT	CASSRRTGGAESNTEAFF
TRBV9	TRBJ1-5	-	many	TGTGCCAGCAGCGTAGCGGGGGGGCAGCCCCAGCATTTT	CASSVAGGQPQHF
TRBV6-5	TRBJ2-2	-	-	TGTGCCAGCAGTTACCTCTCCGGGTTCGGGACCGGGGAGCTGTTTTTT	CASSYLSGFGTGELFF
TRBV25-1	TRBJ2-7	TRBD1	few	TGTGCCAGCAGTGACCCGACAGGGGGCATCTACGAGCAGTACTTC	CASSDPTGGIYEQYF
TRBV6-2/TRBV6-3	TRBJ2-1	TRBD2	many	TGTGCCAGCAGTTACGGACTAGCGGGGGCTTACAATGAGCAGTTCTTC	CASSYGLAGAYNEQFF
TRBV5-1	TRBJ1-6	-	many	TGCGCCAGCAGCTTGGACCGACAGGATAATTCACCCCTCCACTTT	CASSLDRQDNSPLHF
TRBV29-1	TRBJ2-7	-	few	TGCAGCGTTGGTGGGGGGTCCTACGAGCAGTACTTC	CSVGGGSYEQYF
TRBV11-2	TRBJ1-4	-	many	TGTGCCAGCAGCTTAGACGAAACAACTAATGAAAAACTGTTTTTT	CASSLDETTNEKLFF
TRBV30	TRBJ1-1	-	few	TGTGCCTGGAGTAGTGGGTCCACTGAAGCTTTCTTT	CAWSSGSTEAFF
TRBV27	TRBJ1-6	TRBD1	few	TGTGCCAGCAGTTCCGGGACAGGGGGGAGCTCCTATAATTCACCCCTCCACTTT	CASSSGTGGSSYNSPLHF
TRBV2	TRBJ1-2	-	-	TGTGCCAGCACGCCGACCATTAGCTATGGCTACACCTTC	CASTPTISYGYTF
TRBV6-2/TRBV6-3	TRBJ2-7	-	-	TGTGCCAGCAGTTACTCCACACCCCGGGATAACTACGAGCAGTACTTC	CASSYSTPRDNYEQYF
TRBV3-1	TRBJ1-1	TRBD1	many	TGTGCCAGCACCCTCGGCCGAAGGGACAGGCGGAACACTGAAGCTTTCTTT	CASTLGRRDRRNTEAFF
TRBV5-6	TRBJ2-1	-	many	TGTGCCAGCAGAGTGACAGGGAGGACCCAGGAGCAGTTCTTC	CASRVTGRTQEQFF